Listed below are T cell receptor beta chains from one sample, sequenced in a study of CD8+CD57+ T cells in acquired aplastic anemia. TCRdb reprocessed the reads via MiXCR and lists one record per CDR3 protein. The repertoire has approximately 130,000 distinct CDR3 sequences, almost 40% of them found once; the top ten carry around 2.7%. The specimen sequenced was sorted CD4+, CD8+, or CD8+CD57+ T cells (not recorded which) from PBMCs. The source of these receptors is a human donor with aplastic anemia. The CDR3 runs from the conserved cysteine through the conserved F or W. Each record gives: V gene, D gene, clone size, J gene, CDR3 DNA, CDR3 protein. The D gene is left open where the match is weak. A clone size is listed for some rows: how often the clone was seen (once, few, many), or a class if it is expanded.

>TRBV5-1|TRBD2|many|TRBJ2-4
TGCGCCAGCAGCTTGGGTAGCGGGTCCCTGGCCAAAAACATTCAGTACTTC
CASSLGSGSLAKNIQYF
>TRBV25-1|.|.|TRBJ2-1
TGTGCCAGCAGCCCAGCGTCGACAGGAAGCTCCTACAATGAGCAGTTCTTC
CASSPASTGSSYNEQFF
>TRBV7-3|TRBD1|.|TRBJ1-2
TGTGCCAGCAGCTCAAGGGGGCTAACTGGAAACACCTTC
CASSSRGLTGNTF
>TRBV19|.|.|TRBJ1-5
TGTGTCAGTAGCCCGGGGAGGGGCGGCAATCAGCCCCAGCATTTT
CVSSPGRGGNQPQHF
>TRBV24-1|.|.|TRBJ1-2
TGTGCCACCAGTTTTAACAGGATATATGGCTACACCTTC
CATSFNRIYGYTF
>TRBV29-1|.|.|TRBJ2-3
TGCAGCGCCACCGGCCTGGGGGGCACAGATACGCAGTATTTT
CSATGLGGTDTQYF
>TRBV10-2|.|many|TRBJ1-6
TGCGCCAGCAGTGAGGGCCATAATTCACCCCTCCACTTT
CASSEGHNSPLHF
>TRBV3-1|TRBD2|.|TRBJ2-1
TGTGCCAGCAGCCAATCGCTAGCGGGGTCCAATGAGCAGTTCTTC
CASSQSLAGSNEQFF
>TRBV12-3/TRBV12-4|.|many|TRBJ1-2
TGTGCCAGCAGTTTAGGGCGTTACTATGGCTACACCTTC
CASSLGRYYGYTF
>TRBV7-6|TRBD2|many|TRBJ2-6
TGTGCCAGCACCCTAGGGAGGGTCCCCTCTGGGGCCAACGTCCTGACTTTC
CASTLGRVPSGANVLTF
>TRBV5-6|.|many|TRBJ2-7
TGTGCCAGCAAAGGGCGGACCTCCTACGAGCAGTACTTC
CASKGRTSYEQYF
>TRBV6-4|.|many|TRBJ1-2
TGTGCCAGCACAGGACATATAGGGTATGGCTACACCTTC
CASTGHIGYGYTF
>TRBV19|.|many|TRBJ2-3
TGTGCCAGTAGTATAGTAAGGGGCGGCAGAGATACGCAGTATTTT
CASSIVRGGRDTQYF
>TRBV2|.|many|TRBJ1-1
TGTGCCAGCAGGTACAGGGAGAACACTGAAGCTTTCTTT
CASRYRENTEAFF
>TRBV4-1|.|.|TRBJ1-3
TGCGCCAGCAGCCCCGACAGAAGCTTTGGGAGCACCATATATTTT
CASSPDRSFGSTIYF
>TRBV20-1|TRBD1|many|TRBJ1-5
TGCAGTGCTAGAGTCGGACAGGGGATTTTGCAGCCCCAGCATTTT
CSARVGQGILQPQHF
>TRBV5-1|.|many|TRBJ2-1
TGCGCCAGCAGCTTGGGGGGGGAGGAACGAACCGAGCAGTTCTTC
CASSLGGEERTEQFF
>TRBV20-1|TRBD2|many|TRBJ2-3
TGCAGTGCTAGAGGCAATATCGGGGGGGCAGATACGCAGTATTTT
CSARGNIGGADTQYF
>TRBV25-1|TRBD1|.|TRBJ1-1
TGTGCCAGCAGCCTGGGACAGGGAGTGGTGACTGAAGCTTTCTTT
CASSLGQGVVTEAFF
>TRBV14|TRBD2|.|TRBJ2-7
TGTGCCAGCAGCCAAGATTTTGCGGGAGGATACGAGCAGTACTTC
CASSQDFAGGYEQYF
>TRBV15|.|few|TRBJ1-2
TGTGCCACCAGCAGAGATCGAGTTTCTGGCTACACCTTC
CATSRDRVSGYTF
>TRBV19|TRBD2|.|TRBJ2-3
TGTGCCAGTAGTATGGGGACTAGCGGGACCACAGATACGCAGTATTTT
CASSMGTSGTTDTQYF
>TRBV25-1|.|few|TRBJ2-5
TGTGCGGGGCTCGGGGGCCGTGACCAAGAGACCCAGTACTTC
CAGLGGRDQETQYF
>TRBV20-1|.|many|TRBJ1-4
TGCAGTGCTAGAGATGAGATGCGGTATCTGAATGAAAAACTGTTTTTT
CSARDEMRYLNEKLFF
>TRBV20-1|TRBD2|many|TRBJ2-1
TGCAGTGCTAGGGGGGTAGCGGGGGCCTCTCGGAATGAGCAGTTCTTC
CSARGVAGASRNEQFF
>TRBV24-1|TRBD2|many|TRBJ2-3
TGTGCCACCAGTGATTTAGCGGGGGGCACCGCAGGGGCAGATACGCAGTATTTT
CATSDLAGGTAGADTQYF
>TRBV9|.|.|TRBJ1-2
TGTGCCAGCAGCGTAGACGGGGCTTCAAGGGGCTACACCTTC
CASSVDGASRGYTF
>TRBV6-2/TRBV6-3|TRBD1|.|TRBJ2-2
TGTGCCAGCAGTTACGGGACAGGGGGGAACACCGGGGAGCTGTTTTTT
CASSYGTGGNTGELFF
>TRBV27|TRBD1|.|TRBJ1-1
TGTGCCAGCAAGGAGGGGGGACAGCGGAACACTGAAGCTTTCTTT
CASKEGGQRNTEAFF
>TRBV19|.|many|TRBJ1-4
TGTGCCAGTAGTATATTAGGGATGAGGACTAATGAAAAACTGTTTTTT
CASSILGMRTNEKLFF